Described below is a single TCR beta chain sequence and its context. Its antigen is as yet unknown. Sequenced by immunoSEQ multiplex PCR; TCRdb stores in-frame clones only, minus some. The sample includes some 2,100,000 clones, under 95% of them seen just once. In germline, CDR1 is SGHDN, CDR2 FVKESK. This CDR3 is built from 16 residues. The V end lost 0 bases, the J end lost 2 bases, and 12 bases lay between the germline ends. The sample comes from a study of shared clonotypes between healthy human individuals. As for the study in general: Each donor's CD8 memory used one plate, CD8 naive two, each CD4 subset three.

Study-level points and caveats: Tissue TCR repertoires likely differ from these blood-only repertoires. It was the few donors that limited the genetic and exposure-history diversity represented. Around 4.9% of naive CD4 clonotypes were shared across several donors.

Terminally differentiated effector memory CD45RA+ cells were left out of the naive CD8 fraction, which was CD45RO-negative and positively selected for CCR7. The V call is TRBV14, the J call TRBJ2-3, with a possible D match to TRBD1 (6 bases). The sequencing sample was made of naive CD8+ T cells from PBMCs. This TCR came from a young man in good health. Some clones in this sample may be carry-over from other donors' samples. CDR3 amino acids: CASSQDPTGYTDTQYF. The CDR3 DNA is TGTGCCAGCAGCCAAGACCCGACAGGCTACACAGATACGCAGTATTTT.